This T cell receptor beta chain came from a study of long-term antiretroviral therapy in people with HIV. Regarding the study as a whole: Clones that had undergone expansion before ART prevailed in the repertoire throughout all time points.

Researchers report immunoSEQ v3.0 was run at survey level. The protocol was immunoSEQ multiplex PCR, while the TCRdb copy is restricted to in-frame clones and leaves out a portion. The sample includes 15,000 to 20,000 clones, roughly 78% of them seen just once. The cryopreserved samples used held 1-10 million PBMC prior to extraction of DNA. Worth noting for this clone: Its specificity is not known.

This TCR derives from a man between 18 and 35 years old with HIV. Sequencing was performed on unsorted PBMCs, taken at the start of antiretroviral therapy, before treatment.

CDR3 region: CAISEGGPSYEQYF. The CDR3 nucleotides read TGTGCCATCAGTGAGGGGGGGCCCTCCTACGAGCAGTACTTC. This chain connects TRBV10-3 to TRBJ2-7, with D tentatively TRBD1 or TRBD2 (6 bases each). In germline, CDR1 is ENHRY, CDR2 SYGVKD. The CDR3 runs 14 residues. Trimming stripped 2 bases from V and 0 bases from J, with 8 bases between.